Below, 21 T cell receptor beta chains from the same sample are listed, as sequenced in a study of beta chain features in type 1 diabetes. The whole isolated RNA underwent reverse transcription, so sequencing captured expressed TCRB transcripts. The table came from immunoSEQ multiplex PCR; TCRdb's copy has only in-frame clones and leaves some out. The top ten clones hold roughly 0.036% of a sample with fewer than 500,000 clones, about 15% of them seen once. The specimen was naive CD4+ T cells from blood. The receptor source for this set is a man aged 25-45 years in good health.

This clone was seen a handful of times. The chain uses TRBV6-1 and TRBJ2-1; TRBD2 matches at 9 bases. Trimming removed 2 bases from V and 6 bases from J; junction bases left unmatched: 14. The CDR3 is made up of 18 amino acids. CDR1 is MNHNS, CDR2 SASEGT, per germline. Written as DNA, the CDR3 is TGTGCCAGCAGTGAAAGGGTTAGCGGGAGCCTGTCGGGCAATGAGCAGTTCTTC. Translated: CASSERVSGSLSGNEQFF.

This clone was seen repeatedly, ten times or more. The J gene is TRBJ2-6, the V gene TRBV30; D unresolved. CDR1 and CDR2 from the germline V gene are GTSNPN and SVGIG (reference sequence). With 3 bases removed from V and 0 bases from J, the gap between germline ends came to 9 bases. This CDR3 comprises 15 residues. The CDR3 is CAWSARLSGANVLTF. Written as DNA, the CDR3 is TGTGCCTGGAGCGCCCGGCTCTCTGGGGCCAACGTCCTGACTTTC.

In its sample, this clone was seen a few times. The rearrangement uses TRBV16 and TRBJ1-2; no clear D. CDR1 and CDR2 (germline): KGHSY, FQNENV. The CDR3 is 13 residues long. Trimming left V 0 bases short and J 5 bases short, with 7 bases between. The CDR3 here is CASSQSGWYGYTF. The CDR3 DNA follows: TGTGCCAGCAGCCAATCTGGGTGGTATGGCTACACCTTC.

This clone showed up just a few times. The chain links TRBV11-2 to TRBJ1-2, with 7 bases that match TRBD1. The CDR3 loop spans 14 amino acids. Germline CDR1 is SGHAT and CDR2 is FQNNGV. J was trimmed by 6 bases and V by 0 bases; bases with no gene match: 4. CDR3: CASSLDRTGHGYTF. Written as DNA, the CDR3 is TGTGCCAGCAGCTTAGATCGGACAGGTCATGGCTACACCTTC.

This clone was recorded a few times. The J gene is TRBJ2-1, the V gene TRBV5-4; 13 bases are shared with TRBD2. CDR3 length equals 15 residues. V dropped 5 bases and J dropped 8; count of bases not matched to a gene: 7. Germline V gene lookup returns CDR1 SGHNT and CDR2 YYREEE (reference sequence). CDR3: CASRSGLAGVDEQFF. CDR3 nucleotides: TGTGCCAGCAGATCAGGACTAGCGGGAGTTGATGAGCAGTTCTTC.

J is TRBJ2-2 and V is TRBV2; 7 bases agree with TRBD2. After removal of 7 bases from V and 6 bases from J, the junction contained 8 bases not matched to a gene. Germline V gene sequence: CDR1 SNHLY, CDR2 FYNNEI. CDR3 size: 14 residues. CDR3 sequence reads: CASTDAGVPGELFF. The CDR3 DNA follows: TGTGCCAGCACCGATGCGGGGGTTCCCGGGGAGCTGTTTTTT.

This clone was picked up many times. The V call is TRBV30, the J call TRBJ2-4; D remains unclear. Germline CDR1 reads GTSNPN; CDR2 reads SVGIG (reference sequence). The CDR3 sequence is 13 residues long. Trimming pared 8 bases from V and 0 bases from J, leaving 11 bases between. In DNA, the CDR3 is TGTGCCAAAACGAGGACAGCCAAAAACATTCAGTACTTC. It translates to CAKTRTAKNIQYF.

This clone was seen more than once but under ten times. The chain recombines TRBV18 with TRBJ1-1; D is ambiguous. CDR3 length: 14 amino acids. The V gene lost 2 bases and the J gene lost 5 bases, with 12 bases spanning the gap. Germline V gene sequence: CDR1 KGHSH, CDR2 LQKENI. The CDR3 region is CASSPGQQRTEAFF. The CDR3 DNA reads as TGTGCCAGCTCACCAGGCCAGCAAAGGACTGAAGCTTTCTTT.

This clone was counted between two and nine times. The chain has TRBV28 and TRBJ2-4; D may be TRBD1 (5 bases). Trimming removed 2 bases from V and 2 bases from J, with 7 bases in between. Germline CDR1 and CDR2: MDHEN and SYDVKM. This CDR3 is built from 14 residues. CDR3 residues: CASSLQGSKNIQYF. The DNA for the CDR3 is TGTGCCAGCAGTTTACAGGGTTCCAAAAACATTCAGTACTTC.

The V and J genes are TRBV28 and TRBJ2-2; D gene ambiguous. The CDR3 contains 15 residues. Germline lookup yields CDR1 MDHEN and CDR2 SYDVKM. Trimming removed 1 base from V and 5 bases from J, with 11 bases in between. The chain's CDR3 is CASSLSPLRTGELFF. The CDR3 DNA follows: TGTGCCAGCAGTTTATCGCCCCTGAGGACCGGGGAGCTGTTTTTT.

This chain joins TRBV6-5 and TRBJ1-1, with D possibly TRBD1 on 5 matching bases. Germline loops: CDR1 MNHEY, CDR2 SVGAGI. The V end lost 5 bases, the J end lost 0 bases, and 10 bases lay between the germline ends. The CDR3 loop spans 14 amino acids. Here the CDR3 reads CASSPQGVNTEAFF. Here the CDR3 DNA reads TGTGCCAGCAGTCCCCAGGGAGTGAACACTGAAGCTTTCTTT.

This clone was seen a few times. The chain links TRBV23-1 to TRBJ1-5, with D tentatively TRBD1 (6 bases). TRBV23-1 counts as an open reading frame of uncertain function. Trimming removed 4 bases at V and 3 bases at J, with 13 bases between. The CDR3 is 15 residues long. CDR3: CASSLRAGANQPQHF. CDR3 in DNA: TGCGCCAGCAGTCTGAGGGCGGGGGCCAATCAGCCCCAGCATTTT.

The V and J genes are TRBV14 and TRBJ2-1, with D possibly being TRBD2 (5 bases). There are 14 residues in the CDR3. V gave up 4 bases and J gave up 3 bases, with 10 bases separating them. The V gene's germline CDR1 is SGHDN and CDR2 FVKESK. As DNA, the CDR3 is TGTGCCAGCAGCCGGGCAGGAGGCTACAATGAGCAGTTCTTC. This codes for CASSRAGGYNEQFF.

The V gene is TRBV12-5, the J gene TRBJ2-1; 7 nucleotides line up with TRBD1. The CDR3 has 14 amino acids. V was clipped by 5 bases and J by 7 bases; unmatched bases: 8. Per germline, CDR1 LGHNT and CDR2 FRNRAP. Here the CDR3 reads CASGLGQRLNEQFF. The CDR3, as DNA: TGTGCTAGTGGTCTGGGACAGCGGTTAAATGAGCAGTTCTTC.

This CDR3 is CAITVFSGGEETQYF. The DNA for the CDR3 is TGTGCCATCACAGTTTTCTCAGGGGGCGAAGAGACCCAGTACTTC. J is TRBJ2-5 and V is TRBV10-3, with 8 positions matching TRBD1. The germline CDR1 and CDR2 sequences are ENHRY and SYGVKD. This CDR3 has 15 residues. J was trimmed by 3 bases and V by 7 bases; bases with no gene match: 10.

In this sample, this clone turned up a few times. The V call is TRBV5-1, the J call TRBJ1-4, with a possible D match to TRBD1 (6 bases). CDR3 length: 14 residues. The V gene's germline CDR1 is SGHRS and CDR2 YFSETQ. V lost 3 bases and J 10 bases, leaving 16 bases between the germline ends. CDR3 nucleotide sequence: TGCGCCAGCAGCTCGGACCCGGGACACCGAAAACTGTTTTTT. The encoded protein is CASSSDPGHRKLFF.

V and J are TRBV5-4 and TRBJ2-1, with D unclear. This CDR3 comprises 12 residues. The germline V gene encodes CDR1 SGHNT and CDR2 YYREEE (reference sequence). The V end lost 4 bases, the J end lost 8 bases, and 10 bases lay between the germline ends. CDR3 DNA sequence: TGTGCCAGCAGCAGAGATGTCTATGAGCAGTTCTTC. Translating gives CASSRDVYEQFF.

This rearrangement joins TRBV6-5 to TRBJ2-5, with 11 bases lining up with TRBD2. The V gene end was trimmed by 7 bases and the J gene end by 3 bases; junction bases not matched to a gene: 1. This CDR3 has 13 amino acids. Per the germline V gene, CDR1 is MNHEY and CDR2 is SVGAGI. CDR3 in DNA: TGTGCCAGCAAGACTAGCGGGGAAGAGACCCAGTACTTC. As protein: CASKTSGEETQYF.

V is TRBV7-9 and J is TRBJ1-1, with a tentative D call TRBD1 (5 bases). The CDR3 totals 16 residues. Germline-derived CDR1 and CDR2 are SEHNR and FQNEAQ (reference sequence). V was trimmed by 0 bases and J by 4 bases, leaving 15 bases between them. The CDR3: CASSLAISGDPTEAFF. CDR3 DNA sequence: TGTGCCAGCAGCTTAGCCATCTCGGGGGACCCCACTGAAGCTTTCTTT.

This clone was observed a handful of times. The chain recombines TRBV7-3 with TRBJ2-1; 8 bases align to TRBD1. In germline, CDR1 is SGHTA, CDR2 FQGTGA. The CDR3 extends over 14 amino acids. V gave up 4 bases and J gave up 10 bases; unmatched junction bases: 9. The CDR3 sequence is CASSSGTGSGEQFF. Here the CDR3 DNA reads TGTGCCAGCAGCTCTGGGACAGGTTCGGGGGAGCAGTTCTTC.

This clone was seen only a few times. V usage is TRBV6-5 and J usage is TRBJ1-2, with TRBD1 matching over 7 bases. Unmatched junction bases numbered 5, after V lost 6 bases and J lost 4 bases. This CDR3 spans 13 amino acids. CDR1 and CDR2 from the germline V gene are MNHEY and SVGAGI. The CDR3 region is CASSRDSSYGYTF. The CDR3 DNA reads as TGTGCCAGCAGCCGGGACAGCTCCTATGGCTACACCTTC.